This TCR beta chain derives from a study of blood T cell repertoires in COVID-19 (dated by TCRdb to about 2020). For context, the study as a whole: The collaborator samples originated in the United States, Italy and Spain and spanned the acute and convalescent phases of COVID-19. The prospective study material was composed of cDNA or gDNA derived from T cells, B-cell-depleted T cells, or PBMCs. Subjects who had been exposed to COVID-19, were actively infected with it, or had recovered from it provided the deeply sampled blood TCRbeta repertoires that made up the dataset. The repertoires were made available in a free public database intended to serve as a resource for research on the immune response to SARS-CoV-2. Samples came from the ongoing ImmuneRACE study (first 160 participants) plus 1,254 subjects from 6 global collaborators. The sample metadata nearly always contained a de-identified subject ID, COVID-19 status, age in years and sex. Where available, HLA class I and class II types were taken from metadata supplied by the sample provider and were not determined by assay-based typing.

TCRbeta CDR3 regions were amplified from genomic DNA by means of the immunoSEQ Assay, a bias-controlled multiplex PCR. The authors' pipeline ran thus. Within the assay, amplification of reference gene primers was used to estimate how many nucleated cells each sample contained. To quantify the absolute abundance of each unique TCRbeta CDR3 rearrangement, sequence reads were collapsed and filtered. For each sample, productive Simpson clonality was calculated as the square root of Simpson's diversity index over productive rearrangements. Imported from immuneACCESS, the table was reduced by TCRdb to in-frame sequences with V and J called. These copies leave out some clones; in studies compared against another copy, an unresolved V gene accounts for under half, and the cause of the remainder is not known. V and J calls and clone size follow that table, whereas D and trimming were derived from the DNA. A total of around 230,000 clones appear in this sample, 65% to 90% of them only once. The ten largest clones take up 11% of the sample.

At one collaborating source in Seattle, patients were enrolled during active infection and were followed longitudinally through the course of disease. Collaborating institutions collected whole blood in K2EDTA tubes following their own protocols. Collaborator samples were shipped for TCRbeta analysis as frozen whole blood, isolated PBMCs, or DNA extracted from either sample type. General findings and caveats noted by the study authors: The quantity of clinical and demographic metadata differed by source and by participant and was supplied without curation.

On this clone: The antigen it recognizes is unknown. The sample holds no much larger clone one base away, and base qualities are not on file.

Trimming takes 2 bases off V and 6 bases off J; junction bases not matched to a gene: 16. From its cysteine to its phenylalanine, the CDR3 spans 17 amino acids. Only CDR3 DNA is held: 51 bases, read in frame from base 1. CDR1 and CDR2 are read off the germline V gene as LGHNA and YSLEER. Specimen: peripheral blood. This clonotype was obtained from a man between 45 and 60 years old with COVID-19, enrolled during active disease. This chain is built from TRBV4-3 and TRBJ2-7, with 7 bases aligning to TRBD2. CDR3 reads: CASSQTGGGFGGGEQYF. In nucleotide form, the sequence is TGCGCCAGCAGCCAAACGGGGGGTGGATTTGGCGGTGGCGAGCAGTACTTC.